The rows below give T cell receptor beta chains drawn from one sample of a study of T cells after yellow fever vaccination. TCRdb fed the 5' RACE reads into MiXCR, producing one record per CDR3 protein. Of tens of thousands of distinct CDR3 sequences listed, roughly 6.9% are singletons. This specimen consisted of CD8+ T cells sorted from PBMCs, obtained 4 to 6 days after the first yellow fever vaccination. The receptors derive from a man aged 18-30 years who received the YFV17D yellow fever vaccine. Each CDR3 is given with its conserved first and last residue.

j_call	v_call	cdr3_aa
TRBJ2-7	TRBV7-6	CASSLVLGSYEQYF
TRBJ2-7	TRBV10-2	CASMRGEQYF
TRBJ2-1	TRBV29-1	CSVGLAGAENEQFF
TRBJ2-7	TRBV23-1	CASSHRTGWYEQYF
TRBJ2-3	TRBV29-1	CSVKDLITDTQYF
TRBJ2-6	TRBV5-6	CASSKGPVTSGANVLTF
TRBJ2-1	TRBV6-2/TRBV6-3	CASSYGTGSLGSYNEQFF
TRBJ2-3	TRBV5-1	CASSSGLAGGWADTQYF
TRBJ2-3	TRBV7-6	CASTRVLGDTQYF
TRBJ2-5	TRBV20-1	CSARSGLAGGQTQYF
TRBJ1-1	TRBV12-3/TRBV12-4	CASSPTGAPGNTEAFF
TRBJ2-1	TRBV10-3	CAIGAGADEQFF
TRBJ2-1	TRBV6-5	CASSYWASGGPWDNEQFF
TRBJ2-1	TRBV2	CAKGGGAEEQFF
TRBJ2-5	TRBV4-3	CASSPGQGDLETQYF
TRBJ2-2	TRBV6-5	CASSYASPRVVGGELFF
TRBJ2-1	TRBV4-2	CASSQDIALAGTSYNEQFF
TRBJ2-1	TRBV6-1	CASSRLRGGGSSYNEQFF
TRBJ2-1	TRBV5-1	CASSSSGLAAYNEQFF
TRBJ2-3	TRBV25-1	CASSEGDRNTDTQYF
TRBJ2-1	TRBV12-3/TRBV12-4	CASSLAPDRREQFF
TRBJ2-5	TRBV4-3	CASSQYRQGLGETQYF
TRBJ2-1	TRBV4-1	CASSQEPGAGGNEQFF
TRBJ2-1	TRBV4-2	CASSPGAQQPYNEQFF
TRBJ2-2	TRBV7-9	CASSLGERSNTGELFF
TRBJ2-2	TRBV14	CASSQDIGRGITGELFF
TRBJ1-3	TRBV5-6	CASSPLAGVSGNTIYF
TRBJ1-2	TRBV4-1	CASSQESRGHLGYGYTF
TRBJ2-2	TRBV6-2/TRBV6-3	CATRDLILGELFF
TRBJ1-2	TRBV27	CASSFVRREGVYGYTF
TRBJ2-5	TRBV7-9	CASSFLDSTQETQYF
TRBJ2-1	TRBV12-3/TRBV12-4	CASSFSGGLNEQFF
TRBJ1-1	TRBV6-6	CASSYYQEEAFF
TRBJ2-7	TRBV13	CASSGPSGVAYEQYF
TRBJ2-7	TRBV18	CASSPVRESDPYEQYF
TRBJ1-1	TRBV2	CASSEAPGTEAFF
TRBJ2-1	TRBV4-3	CASSQDRGRGGCNEQFF
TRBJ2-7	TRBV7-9	CASTSRGGLDEQYF
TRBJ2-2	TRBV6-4	CASSETPDRDPGSCFF
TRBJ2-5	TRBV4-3	CASSQDAAARATQYF
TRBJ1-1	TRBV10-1	CASSDTGGDTEAFF
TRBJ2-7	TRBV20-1	CSARGSDEQYF
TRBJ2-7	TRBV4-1	CASSQETTSGGDAPYEQYF
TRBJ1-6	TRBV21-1	CASRDPLGDSPLHF
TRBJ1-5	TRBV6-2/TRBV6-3	CASKGTGIRPQHF
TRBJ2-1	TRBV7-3	CASSLMGSGYNEQFF